This T cell receptor beta chain was sequenced for a study of blood T cell repertoires in COVID-19. Study details: COVID-19 samples collected from the United States, Italy and Spain covered acute and convalescent phases. Sources were T cells, B-cell-depleted T cells, or PBMCs; the material itself was cDNA or gDNA.

Methods used by the authors: Amplification of reference gene primers provided the estimated nucleated cell counts. Profiled with immunoSEQ multiplex PCR; TCRdb holds only in-frame clones, not every one. V and J calls and clone size come straight from that table; D and trimming were deduced from the DNA. The sample yields 300,000 to 400,000 clones, 80% to 90% seen once. The CDR3 is 11 amino acids. Germline-derived CDR1 and CDR2 are MNHEY and SVGEGT. V was trimmed by 5 bases and J by 8 bases, leaving 10 bases between them. The rearrangement joins TRBV6-2 or TRBV6-3 to TRBJ2-7, with TRBD2 as a possible D gene (5 bases). The specimen sequenced was peripheral blood. This TCR was sampled from a woman in her forties or fifties who had recovered from COVID-19. CDR3 amino acids: CASSIGLQQYF. In DNA form, the CDR3 reads TGTGCCAGCAGTATAGGACTCCAGCAGTACTTC.